Below are 20 T cell receptor beta chains sequenced from a single sample in a study of blood T cells in healthy people across ages. Primed by a sample-barcoded 5' primer and a J-beta primer mix, a second PCR proceeded for about 6 to 12 cycles. A single record per CDR3 protein comes from TCRdb applying MiXCR to the 5' RACE reads. The repertoire holds about 640,000 distinct CDR3 sequences, with over 40% as singletons. Sequencing was carried out using blood. These receptors were collected from a man older than 75 in good health.

This chain joins TRBV7-2 and TRBJ2-2; 10 nucleotides match TRBD2. The CDR3 sequence is 15 residues long. With V trimmed by 6 bases and J by 0 bases, 1 base remained unmatched. Germline-derived CDR1 and CDR2 are SGHTA and FQGNSA. CDR3 amino acids: CASSTSGTNTGELFF. The CDR3 DNA is TGTGCCAGCAGTACTAGCGGGACGAACACCGGGGAGCTGTTTTTT.

This clonotype was found a few times. V usage is TRBV7-9 and J usage is TRBJ2-3; no reliable D call. Germline V gene data show CDR1 as SEHNR and CDR2 as FQNEAQ (reference sequence). Trimming pared 5 bases from V and 0 bases from J, leaving 6 bases between. This CDR3 is 13 amino acids long. CDR3 sequence (DNA): TGTGCCAGCAGCGCCCGAAGCACAGATACGCAGTATTTT. Protein: CASSARSTDTQYF.

This clonotype was seen only a few times. This sequence may be a read error, since a much larger clone differs from it by one base. This rearrangement joins TRBV7-2 to TRBJ2-3; TRBD2 might be the D (5 bases). V was cut by 2 bases and J by 2 bases, with 8 bases left in between. The CDR3 length is 14 residues. Germline CDR1 and CDR2: SGHTA and FQGNSA. CDR3 protein: CASSLRGTTDTQYF. CDR3 in DNA: TGTGCCAGCAGCTTACGGGGAACCACAGATACGCAGTATTTT.

The genes are TRBV5-5 and TRBJ2-1; the match to TRBD2 covers 7 bases. Germline CDR1 reads SGHKS; CDR2 reads YYEKEE (reference sequence). V trimming: 4 bases; J trimming: 0 bases; junction bases outside the gene matches: 4. This CDR3 is built from 15 residues. The chain's CDR3 is CASSRRDYSYNEQFF. CDR3 DNA sequence: TGTGCCAGCAGCCGCAGGGACTACTCCTACAATGAGCAGTTCTTC.

The gene calls are TRBV5-5 and TRBJ2-1; D call uncertain. The closer fit of TRBJ2-7 to the DNA end suggests the J call may be wrong. Germline values: CDR1 SGHKS, CDR2 YYEKEE (reference sequence). There are 15 residues in the CDR3. The CDR3 DNA follows: TGTGCCAGCAGCTTGATAGCAAGCTCCTACAATGAGCAGTACTTC. It yields the protein CASSLIASSYNEQYF.

This clonotype came up a few times. The J gene is TRBJ1-5, the V gene TRBV3-1; D gene uncertain. Trimming removed 0 bases at V and 3 bases at J, with 9 bases between. Germline CDR1 and CDR2: LGHDT and YNNKEL (reference sequence). The CDR3 has 15 amino acids. CDR3 amino acids: CASSQDRSVNQPQHF. CDR3 nucleotides: TGTGCCAGCAGCCAAGACAGAAGTGTCAATCAGCCCCAGCATTTT.

This clonotype occurred a few times. The genes are TRBV5-6 and TRBJ1-1; perhaps TRBD1 as D (6 bases). The CDR3 length is 14 residues. CDR1 and CDR2 (germline): SGHDT, YYEEEE. V was trimmed by 5 bases and J by 1 base, leaving 12 bases between them. The CDR3 reads CASSGRGRNTEAFF. Here the CDR3 DNA reads TGTGCCAGCAGTGGGCGGGGGCGGAACACTGAAGCTTTCTTT.

The chain's CDR3 is CASSLTPGRVGYNEQFF. CDR3 coding DNA: TGTGCCAGCAGCTTAACGCCAGGGAGAGTGGGTTACAATGAGCAGTTCTTC. The chain employs TRBV7-3 and TRBJ2-1; D could derive from TRBD1 or TRBD2 (5 bases each). Germline V gene sequence: CDR1 SGHTA, CDR2 FQGTGA. V lost 0 bases, J lost 4 bases, and 16 bases lay in between. There are 17 residues in the CDR3. Drawing the rest from reference TRBV7-3 and TRBJ2-1, the complete variable domain is GAGVSQTPSNKVTEKGKYVELRCDPISGHTALYWYRQSLGQGPEFLIYFQGTGAADDSGLPNDRFFAVRPEGSVSTLKIQRTERGDSAVYLCASSLTPGRVGYNEQFFGPGTRLTVL.

This clonotype was recorded a few times. The genes are TRBV20-1 and TRBJ1-6; possible D gene TRBD1, 5 bases. V lost 6 bases to trimming and J lost 7 bases, with 13 bases between them. Germline-derived CDR1 and CDR2 are DFQATT and SNEGSKA (reference sequence). The CDR3 has 13 amino acids. The CDR3 DNA reads TGCAGTGCCACGGGACTGCGGAATTCACCCCTCCACTTT. Residues: CSATGLRNSPLHF.

CDR3 nucleotides: TGTGCCAGCAGCTTGGGTAGCGGGAGCTCCCATGAGCAGTTCTTC. As protein: CASSLGSGSSHEQFF. This chain connects TRBV7-9 to TRBJ2-1; 9 bases are a match to TRBD2. After removal of 3 bases from V and 8 bases from J, the junction contained 8 bases not matched to a gene. The CDR3 totals 15 residues. The germline CDR1 and CDR2 sequences are SEHNR and FQNEAQ (reference sequence).

V usage is TRBV20-1 and J usage is TRBJ2-7, with TRBD2 matching over 14 bases. V lost 3 bases and J lost 7; bases outside the gene matches: 8. Looked up from germline, CDR1 is DFQATT and CDR2 is SNEGSKA (reference sequence). The CDR3 extends over 15 amino acids. The CDR3 nucleotides read TGCAGTGCTAGGTTGACTAGCGGGAGGGGTAATGAGCAGTACTTC. Its translation is CSARLTSGRGNEQYF.

This clonotype came up many times. This chain connects TRBV20-1 to TRBJ1-4; D unresolved. The CDR3 spans 11 residues. Per germline, CDR1 DFQATT and CDR2 SNEGSKA (reference sequence). Trimming removed 5 bases at V and 8 bases at J, with 9 bases between. The CDR3 DNA follows: TGCAGTGCTCGACATGAGGAAAAACTGTTTTTT. The encoded protein is CSARHEEKLFF.

The CDR3 loop is CASVIRGRRNEQYF. CDR3 DNA sequence: TGTGCCAGCGTTATACGCGGGAGGCGCAATGAGCAGTACTTC. The rearrangement joins TRBV28 to TRBJ2-5; 8 bases align to TRBD2. The ends lost 8 bases at V and 11 bases at J; junction bases unmatched: 16. CDR3 length equals 14 residues. CDR1 MDHEN and CDR2 SYDVKM come from the germline V gene.

This sequence joins TRBV6-5 and TRBJ1-2, with 7 bases fitting TRBD1. Unmatched junction bases numbered 15, after V lost 5 bases and J lost 0 bases. The CDR3 is 18 amino acids. Per the germline V gene, CDR1 is MNHEY and CDR2 is SVGAGI. CDR3 DNA sequence: TGTGCCAGCAGTAACACGGCCCCGACAGGGACTTCTAACTATGGCTACACCTTC. Protein sequence: CASSNTAPTGTSNYGYTF.

Concerning this clonotype itself: A much larger clone lies one base from this, so it may be a read error. J is TRBJ2-5 and V is TRBV29-1, with TRBD1 identical over 7 bases. In germline, CDR1 is SQVTM, CDR2 ANQGSEA. There are 12 residues in the CDR3. V was clipped by 6 bases and J by 11 bases; unmatched bases: 12. The CDR3 loop reads CSVEPPTGQQYF. The CDR3 DNA sequence: TGCAGCGTGGAGCCCCCCACGGGACAGCAGTACTTC.

This clonotype occurred many times. The CDR3 is CASNIRGAEYF. The CDR3, as DNA: TGTGCCAGCAACATCAGGGGGGCGGAGTACTTC. The rearrangement links TRBV2 to TRBJ2-7, with D possibly being TRBD1 (7 bases). Trimming left V 7 bases short and J 11 bases short, with 15 bases between. The CDR3 is 11 amino acids. Germline lookup yields CDR1 SNHLY and CDR2 FYNNEI. The variable domain in full, completed from reference TRBV2 and TRBJ2-7, reads EPEVTQTPSHQVTQMGQEVILRCVPISNHLYFYWYRQILGQKVEFLVSFYNNEISEKSEIFDDQFSVERPDGSNFTLKIRSTKLEDSAMYFCASNIRGAEYFGPGTRLTVT.

This clonotype was seen more than once but under ten times. V and J are TRBV28 and TRBJ1-6; TRBD1 matches 7 bases. CDR3 length equals 13 residues. Germline V gene data show CDR1 as MDHEN and CDR2 as SYDVKM. V was clipped by 6 bases and J by 10 bases; unmatched bases: 6. CDR3 nucleotides: TGTGCCAGCAGCAGGGGGGAGGACTCACCCCTCCACTTT. As protein: CASSRGEDSPLHF.

V usage is TRBV7-9 and J usage is TRBJ1-4, with 8 bases that match TRBD1. The CDR3 has 15 amino acids. With V trimmed by 5 bases and J by 7 bases, 9 bases remained unmatched. The germline V gene encodes CDR1 SEHNR and CDR2 FQNEAQ (reference sequence). CDR3 nucleotides: TGTGCCAGCAGCACAAGACAGGGGCCTGGTGAAAAACTGTTTTTT. Protein product: CASSTRQGPGEKLFF. Full variable domain (missing parts from reference TRBV7-9 and TRBJ1-4): DTGVSQNPRHKITKRGQNVTFRCDPISEHNRLYWYRQTLGQGPEFLTYFQNEAQLEKSRLLSDRFSAERPKGSFSTLEIQRTEQGDSAMYLCASSTRQGPGEKLFFGSGTQLSVL.

The J gene is TRBJ2-5, the V gene TRBV5-5, with a weak D call TRBD2 (5 bases). The V end was cut by 0 bases, the J end by 2 bases, with 17 bases between. The CDR3 has 17 amino acids. Germline loops: CDR1 SGHKS, CDR2 YYEKEE (reference sequence). The chain's CDR3 is CASSLGASPSTQETQYF. The DNA for the CDR3 is TGTGCCAGCAGCTTGGGTGCTAGCCCAAGCACGCAAGAGACCCAGTACTTC.

The table lists this clonotype with a count of one. This chain links TRBV6-5 with TRBJ2-3, with D perhaps assigned TRBD1 or TRBD2 (6 bases each). CDR1 MNHEY and CDR2 SVGAGI come from the germline V gene. The CDR3 length is 14 residues. Trimming removed 8 bases at V and 3 bases at J, with 15 bases between. This CDR3 reads CASRDIGGTDTQYF. The CDR3 nucleotides read TGTGCCAGCCGAGACATAGGGGGGACAGATACGCAGTATTTT.